Sequencing of this T cell receptor (beta chain) was carried out in a study of Graves' ophthalmopathy and Graves' hyperthyroidism. Background on the study: Hyperthyroidism showing no ophthalmopathy within 18 months of follow-up was stable. Study-level findings and limits: Progression of ophthalmopathy was predicted by the model with roughly 71% sensitivity and less than 85% specificity.

Germline V CDR1 and CDR2: SEHNR, FQNEAQ (reference sequence). The CDR3 is 13 residues long. The ends were cut back, 10 bases at V and 3 bases at J, with 16 bases in the middle. Remarks on this clonotype: Its antigen is currently unknown.

From RNA, the CDR3 regions of TCR beta chains were amplified and sequenced. An opening RT-PCR round employed HTBI primers and preceded a second-round multiplex PCR. One entry per CDR3 protein results from TCRdb running MiXCR on the multiplex PCR reads. Of approximately 1.2 million distinct CDR3 sequences in the sample, about 40% are singletons; the top ten hold 11%. Hyperthyroidism patients were newly diagnosed, under 2 months' duration, aged 18 to 65. Ineligible for inclusion were patients with other autoimmune diseases, uncontrolled infections, pregnancy or lactation. Sequenced: peripheral blood or thyroid tissue (not recorded which). V usage is TRBV7-9 and J usage is TRBJ2-7, with no clear D. The sequence came from an adult man with Graves' hyperthyroidism. The CDR3 DNA sequence: TGTGCCATGGGTGGACGAGGAAGCTACGAGCAGTACTTC. As protein: CAMGGRGSYEQYF.